This passage covers 30 T cell receptor beta chains from one sample sequenced in a study of blood T cell repertoires in COVID-19. This table comes from immunoSEQ multiplex PCR, and its TCRdb copy is limited to in-frame clones, with some not included. The sample has approximately 75,000 clones, around 80% seen once. Sequencing input: peripheral blood. All receptors derive from a man aged 50 to 60 with COVID-19, enrolled during active disease.

The chain couples TRBV9 to TRBJ2-7; 8 nucleotides align to TRBD1. Losses at the gene ends were 4 bases for V and 2 bases for J; bases not matched to a gene: 8. The germline CDR1 and CDR2 sequences are SGDLS and YYNGEE. The CDR3 is 15 amino acids. The CDR3 sequence is CASSFSGTGPYEQYF. The CDR3 bases are TGTGCCAGCAGCTTCTCCGGGACAGGACCCTACGAGCAGTACTTC.

The gene calls are TRBV5-4 and TRBJ1-4; D is ambiguous. Looked up from germline, CDR1 is SGHNT and CDR2 is YYREEE (reference sequence). The CDR3 spans 13 residues. Trimming took 4 bases from V and 4 from J, leaving 8 bases between them. The CDR3 loop is CASSLEVNEKLFF. The CDR3 bases are TGTGCCAGCAGCCTCGAGGTTAATGAAAAACTGTTTTTT. Full variable domain (missing parts from reference TRBV5-4 and TRBJ1-4): ETGVTQSPTHLIKTRGQQVTLRCSSQSGHNTVSWYQQALGQGPQFIFQYYREEENGRGNFPPRFSGLQFPNYSSELNVNALELDDSALYLCASSLEVNEKLFFGSGTQLSVL.

V and J are TRBV28 and TRBJ2-7, with 7 bases aligning to TRBD1. The CDR3 contains 14 residues. V lost 3 bases and J lost 6; bases outside the gene matches: 8. From germline, CDR1 is MDHEN and CDR2 SYDVKM. The DNA for the CDR3 is TGTGCCAGCAGTTTCCCCTTACAGGGGCGCGAGCAGTACTTC. Amino acid sequence: CASSFPLQGREQYF.

This chain connects TRBV20-1 to TRBJ2-5, with D unresolved. The CDR3 consists of 11 residues. The V and J ends lost 6 bases and 7 bases respectively, with 12 bases between them. The germline V gene has CDR1 DFQATT and CDR2 SNEGSKA (reference sequence). Here the CDR3 DNA reads TGCAGTGCCGTAAGGAGTCCGACCCAGTACTTC. It translates to CSAVRSPTQYF.

The chain recombines TRBV13 with TRBJ1-2, with 9 nucleotides matching TRBD1. The junction had 18 bases not matched to a gene; V was cut back by 0 bases and J by 4 bases. CDR3 length: 20 residues. Per the germline V gene, CDR1 is PRHDT and CDR2 is FYEKMQ (reference sequence). The CDR3 loop is CASSLGPLVPGQGASYGYTF. The CDR3 nucleotides are TGTGCCAGCAGCTTAGGCCCTCTCGTCCCGGGACAGGGAGCCAGCTATGGCTACACCTTC.

V and J are TRBV6-5 and TRBJ2-7; D call uncertain. Germline CDR1 MNHEY, CDR2 SVGAGI. The CDR3 loop spans 15 amino acids. V was cut by 8 bases and J by 1 base, with 18 bases left in between. Here the CDR3 DNA reads TGTGCCAGCCGCCGAAGAGGAGCGATTTCCTACGAGCAGTACTTC. This translates into CASRRRGAISYEQYF.

The chain links TRBV5-5 to TRBJ2-1, with 9 bases matching TRBD2. In germline, CDR1 is SGHKS, CDR2 YYEKEE (reference sequence). This CDR3 comprises 17 residues. V lost 2 bases and J lost 0; bases outside the gene matches: 6. The CDR3 DNA reads TGTGCCAGCAGCTTCGCCCCTAGCGGGGTCTCCTACAATGAGCAGTTCTTC. It translates to CASSFAPSGVSYNEQFF.

The chain carries TRBV6-5 and TRBJ2-3, with no clear D. Trimming took off 10 bases at V and 6 bases at J, with 17 bases between the two ends. The CDR3 runs 13 residues. Per the germline V gene, CDR1 is MNHEY and CDR2 is SVGAGI. CDR3 in DNA: TGTGCCACCCTCCCAGGCCCCGGCGATACGCAGTATTTT. Translating gives CATLPGPGDTQYF.

V is TRBV6-6 and J is TRBJ1-2; 10 bases align to TRBD1. This CDR3 has 14 amino acids. CDR1 MNHNY and CDR2 SVGAGI come from the germline V gene (reference sequence). Trimming at V came to 4 bases and at J to 6 bases, leaving 5 bases not matched to a gene. The CDR3 region has the DNA TGTGCCAGCAGTTTCGGGACAGGGGAGGATGGCTACACCTTC. Protein product: CASSFGTGEDGYTF.

CDR3 coding DNA: TGTGCCAGCGGTCTACAGGGTCTCCCCCCCGAGCAGTACTTC. As protein: CASGLQGLPPEQYF. V and J are TRBV27 and TRBJ2-7, with a weak D call TRBD1 (6 bases). This CDR3 is 14 amino acids long. The V end was cut by 8 bases, the J end by 6 bases, with 20 bases between. CDR1 and CDR2 (germline): MNHEY, SMNVEV (reference sequence).

The CDR3 loop is CASSRGTGGSYNEQFF. The CDR3 DNA follows: TGTGCCAGCAGCCGCGGAACAGGTGGGTCCTACAATGAGCAGTTCTTC. This rearrangement joins TRBV11-2 to TRBJ2-1, with a weak D call TRBD1 (5 bases). V lost 5 bases, J lost 1 base, and 15 bases lay in between. The CDR3 length is 16 residues. Germline assignment: CDR1 SGHAT and CDR2 FQNNGV. Filled out from reference TRBV11-2 and TRBJ2-1, the complete variable domain reads EAGVAQSPRYKIIEKRQSVAFWCNPISGHATLYWYQQILGQGPKLLIQFQNNGVVDDSQLPKDRFSAERLKGVDSTLKIQPAKLEDSAVYLCASSRGTGGSYNEQFFGPGTRLTVL.

J is TRBJ2-2 and V is TRBV19, with D possibly being TRBD2 (5 bases). Germline CDR1 LNHDA, CDR2 SQIVND (reference sequence). The V end was cut by 4 bases, the J end by 8 bases, with 23 bases between. The CDR3 totals 17 residues. The CDR3 sequence is CASSNPSDSRGLGELFF. In DNA, the CDR3 is TGTGCCAGTAGTAACCCTTCGGATAGCCGGGGTTTGGGGGAGCTGTTTTTT. Looking up the rest from reference TRBV19 and TRBJ2-2 gives the full variable domain: DGGITQSPKYLFRKEGQNVTLSCEQNLNHDAMYWYRQDPGQGLRLIYYSQIVNDFQKGDIAEGYSVSREKKESFPLTVTSAQKNPTAFYLCASSNPSDSRGLGELFFGEGSRLTVL.

The gene calls are TRBV30 and TRBJ2-2; D may be TRBD1 (5 bases). The CDR3 consists of 14 residues. Germline V gene lookup returns CDR1 GTSNPN and CDR2 SVGIG (reference sequence). Trimming cost V 0 bases and J 5 bases, with 10 bases left between them. The CDR3: CAWSVIGATGELFF. The CDR3 DNA reads as TGTGCCTGGAGTGTGATAGGGGCTACCGGGGAGCTGTTTTTT.

The V call is TRBV5-1, the J call TRBJ2-7; 9 positions match TRBD1. The length of the CDR3 is 15 residues. V lost 5 bases, J lost 5 bases, and 11 bases stayed unmatched. Germline V lookup: CDR1 SGHRS, CDR2 YFSETQ. The CDR3: CASRTGTGRGDEQYF. CDR3 coding DNA: TGCGCCAGCAGGACCGGGACAGGGAGGGGGGACGAGCAGTACTTC.

The gene calls are TRBV7-3 and TRBJ2-2; 7 bases are shared with TRBD1. Germline trimming cut 2 bases from V and 6 bases from J; bases unmatched to any gene: 6. The V gene's germline CDR1 is SGHTA and CDR2 FQGTGA. The CDR3 is made up of 15 amino acids. CDR3 protein: CASSLHRGNAGELFF. The CDR3 DNA reads TGTGCCAGCAGCTTACACAGGGGCAACGCCGGGGAGCTGTTTTTT. The full variable domain, its missing parts supplied by reference TRBV7-3 and TRBJ2-2, is GAGVSQTPSNKVTEKGKYVELRCDPISGHTALYWYRQSLGQGPEFLIYFQGTGAADDSGLPNDRFFAVRPEGSVSTLKIQRTERGDSAVYLCASSLHRGNAGELFFGEGSRLTVL.

The chain links TRBV24-1 to TRBJ2-2; the match to TRBD2 covers 11 bases. Germline V gene data show CDR1 as KGHDR and CDR2 as SFDVKD. V was pared by 6 bases and J by 4 bases, with 6 bases of the junction left unmatched. CDR3 size: 16 residues. As DNA, the CDR3 is TGTGCCACCAGTACACTAGCGGGAGTAGGCACCGGGGAGCTGTTTTTT. It yields the protein CATSTLAGVGTGELFF.

This clone showed up just once. The genes are TRBV5-1 and TRBJ1-1; 11 nucleotides match TRBD1. Germline assignment: CDR1 SGHRS and CDR2 YFSETQ. After removal of 2 bases from V and 11 bases from J, the junction contained 8 bases not matched to a gene. CDR3 size: 14 residues. The CDR3 reads CASSFGQGAKSAFF. In nucleotides, the CDR3 is TGCGCCAGCAGCTTCGGACAGGGGGCAAAGTCGGCTTTCTTT.

The chain links TRBV19 to TRBJ2-7; possibly TRBD2 for D (6 bases). The CDR3 extends over 14 amino acids. The V and J ends lost 6 bases and 2 bases respectively, with 14 bases between them. Germline V CDR1 and CDR2: LNHDA, SQIVND (reference sequence). CDR3 bases: TGTGCCAGTAGCCCGGGGGTAAATACCTACGAGCAGTACTTC. Translating it yields CASSPGVNTYEQYF.

CDR3 nucleotide sequence: TGCAGTGCTAGTGGTCCACCACTCTCACCCCTCCACTTT. Its translation is CSASGPPLSPLHF. This chain joins TRBV20-1 and TRBJ1-6, with no clear D. CDR3 length: 13 residues. The germline V gene has CDR1 DFQATT and CDR2 SNEGSKA (reference sequence). V was shortened by 3 bases and J by 10 bases, with 13 bases between the two germline ends.

The sample holds one count of this clone. V gene TRBV2 combines with J gene TRBJ2-6; a possible D gene is TRBD1 (6 bases). Trimming left V 5 bases short and J 4 bases short, with 9 bases between. This CDR3 region has 14 residues. Germline V gene lookup returns CDR1 SNHLY and CDR2 FYNNEI. CDR3 amino acids: CASSTGTGANVLTF. CDR3 coding DNA: TGTGCCAGCAGTACAGGGACCGGGGCCAACGTCCTGACTTTC.

CDR3 sequence: CASSRGLAGENIQYF. DNA of the CDR3: TGTGCCAGCAGCCGGGGGCTGGCGGGAGAAAACATTCAGTACTTC. The chain combines TRBV7-6 with TRBJ2-4; TRBD2 might be the D (7 bases). Trimming pared 5 bases from V and 5 bases from J, leaving 16 bases between. Germline-derived CDR1 and CDR2 are SGHVS and FNYEAQ. The CDR3 contains 15 residues.

This chain connects TRBV2 to TRBJ2-1; the match to TRBD2 covers 9 bases. Losses at the gene ends were 4 bases for V and 4 bases for J; bases not matched to a gene: 5. This CDR3 has 15 amino acids. Per germline, CDR1 SNHLY and CDR2 FYNNEI. The CDR3 region has the DNA TGTGCCAGCAGTGGACTAGCGGTTCATTACAATGAGCAGTTCTTC. Encoded protein: CASSGLAVHYNEQFF. Supplemented by reference TRBV2 and TRBJ2-1, the full variable domain reads EPEVTQTPSHQVTQMGQEVILRCVPISNHLYFYWYRQILGQKVEFLVSFYNNEISEKSEIFDDQFSVERPDGSNFTLKIRSTKLEDSAMYFCASSGLAVHYNEQFFGPGTRLTVL.

The gene calls are TRBV5-4 and TRBJ1-2, with 9 positions matching TRBD1. Germline lookup yields CDR1 SGHNT and CDR2 YYREEE (reference sequence). The CDR3 covers 14 residues. V lost 2 bases to trimming and J lost 8 bases; unmatched junction nucleotides: 7. CDR3 loop: CASSFPGQGRGYTF. Written as DNA, the CDR3 is TGTGCCAGCAGCTTTCCGGGACAGGGCCGGGGCTACACCTTC.

The J gene is TRBJ1-6, the V gene TRBV27; 9 bases agree with TRBD1. CDR1 and CDR2 from the germline V gene are MNHEY and SMNVEV (reference sequence). CDR3 length: 16 residues. V was pared by 5 bases and J by 10 bases, with 12 bases of the junction left unmatched. The CDR3 sequence: CASSDTQGQGRSPLHF. The CDR3, as DNA: TGTGCCAGCAGTGATACCCAGGGACAGGGAAGGTCACCCCTCCACTTT.

V gene TRBV5-1 combines with J gene TRBJ2-2, with 9 bases identical to TRBD2. CDR3 length: 17 residues. V shed 4 bases and J 7 bases; nucleotides not matched to a gene: 14. The V gene's germline CDR1 is SGHRS and CDR2 YFSETQ. The chain's CDR3 is CASSLGSAGGPDGELFF. Here the CDR3 DNA reads TGCGCCAGCAGCCTTGGCTCAGCGGGAGGCCCCGACGGGGAGCTGTTTTTT.

This chain's CDR3 is CASSTAGDLNTEAFF. The DNA of the CDR3 is TGTGCCAGCAGTACTGCAGGGGATCTTAACACTGAAGCTTTCTTT. This sequence joins TRBV6-2 or TRBV6-3 and TRBJ1-1; TRBD1 is a possible D gene (6 bases). Trimming left V 5 bases short and J 2 bases short, with 15 bases between. The CDR3 has 15 amino acids. Germline V lookup: CDR1 MNHEY, CDR2 SVGEGT.

The chain couples TRBV19 to TRBJ2-1; 7 bases are a match to TRBD1. The CDR3 has 13 amino acids. The germline V gene has CDR1 LNHDA and CDR2 SQIVND (reference sequence). Trimming at V came to 8 bases and at J to 5 bases, leaving 6 bases not matched to a gene. This CDR3 reads CASGQEFNNEQFF. The CDR3 DNA is TGTGCCAGTGGACAGGAGTTTAACAATGAGCAGTTCTTC.

The V call is TRBV30, the J call TRBJ2-5; no reliable D call. CDR1 GTSNPN and CDR2 SVGIG come from the germline V gene (reference sequence). Between the trimmed V and J ends, which lost 0 bases and 5 bases, there was a span of 10 bases. This CDR3 has 13 residues. The CDR3 protein is CAWSVPPGETQYF. The CDR3 bases are TGTGCCTGGAGTGTCCCGCCCGGGGAGACCCAGTACTTC. Full variable domain (rest looked up from reference TRBV30 and TRBJ2-5): SQTIHQWPATLVQPVGSPLSLECTVEGTSNPNLYWYRQAAGRGLQLLFYSVGIGQISSEVPQNLSASRPQDRQFILSSKKLLLSDSGFYLCAWSVPPGETQYFGPGTRLLVL.

The V call is TRBV19, the J call TRBJ2-7; 11 positions match TRBD2. The CDR3 has 16 residues. Trimming cost V 1 base and J 0 bases; bases outside gene matches: 2. CDR1 and CDR2 from the germline V gene are LNHDA and SQIVND (reference sequence). The CDR3 sequence is CASSIGGLADSYEQYF. The CDR3 DNA sequence: TGTGCCAGTAGTATAGGGGGACTAGCGGACTCCTACGAGCAGTACTTC.

This clone was recorded a few times. V gene TRBV6-5 combines with J gene TRBJ2-7; a possible D gene is TRBD1 (5 bases). This CDR3 region has 16 residues. Trimming took 0 bases from V and 4 from J, leaving 16 bases between them. From germline, CDR1 is MNHEY and CDR2 SVGAGI. The CDR3 DNA reads as TGTGCCAGCAGTTACTCGGTGCCAGGGCAGGGATACGAGCAGTACTTC. It codes for CASSYSVPGQGYEQYF.